The present TCR beta chain was sequenced within a study of T cell repertoires in cytomegalovirus infection. Overall study context: Matching HLA type and CMV infection were both indicated by public TCR beta signatures. Regarding the study as a whole: Carriage of CMV together with the relevant HLA was identifiable through cumulative public TCR beta family frequency. It was HLA-C-restricted CMV-specific TCR beta clonotypes that dominated the response ex vivo.

The CDR3 runs to 11 residues. Germline loops: CDR1 SQVTM, CDR2 ANQGSEA. V was clipped by 4 bases and J by 4 bases, with 7 bases between them. MiXCR, run by TCRdb on the reads, gives a single entry per CDR3 protein. The sample carries over 200,000 distinct CDR3 sequences, roughly 13% recorded once. With regard to this clonotype: Antigen: not known.

This TCR was recovered from a human donor in good health (CMV status not recorded). Some clones in this sample may be carry-over from other donors' samples. The V call is TRBV29-1, the J call TRBJ2-5; no reliable D call. The sample was PBMCs. The CDR3 region has the DNA TGCAGCGTTGGGTTGGGAGAGACCCAGTACTTC. Translated, it gives CSVGLGETQYF.